The 8 T cell receptor beta chains presented below share a single source sample, sequenced in a study of T cell changes during pregnancy in multiple sclerosis. Clones were read by immunoSEQ multiplex PCR, and TCRdb kept only the in-frame ones, dropping some. The table includes some 93,000 clones, around 91% detected once. Sequenced material: peripheral blood, taken after pregnancy. These receptors were obtained from a female donor in good health, enrolled as a control in a pregnancy study.

The chain is built from TRBV9 and TRBJ2-6; 9 positions match TRBD1. The CDR3 contains 18 residues. V dropped 1 base and J dropped 0; count of bases not matched to a gene: 5. The germline CDR1 and CDR2 sequences are SGDLS and YYNGEE. The CDR3 sequence is CASSVTGGTTSGANVLTF. In nucleotides, the CDR3 is TGTGCCAGCAGCGTAACAGGGGGCACGACCTCTGGGGCCAACGTCCTGACTTTC.

This chain connects TRBV18 to TRBJ2-3; D ambiguous. V was shortened by 4 bases and J by 1 base, with 6 bases between the two germline ends. The CDR3 loop spans 13 amino acids. Germline CDR1 reads KGHSH; CDR2 reads LQKENI. CDR3 loop: CASSRPGTDTQYF. CDR3 sequence (DNA): TGTGCCAGCTCACGTCCCGGCACAGATACGCAGTATTTT.

The CDR3 sequence is CASSHQGAGYGYTF. CDR3 DNA: TGTGCCAGCAGCCACCAAGGGGCAGGATATGGCTACACCTTC. The chain carries TRBV9 and TRBJ1-2; a possible D gene is TRBD1 (5 bases). The CDR3 spans 14 residues. The germline CDR1 and CDR2 sequences are SGDLS and YYNGEE. Trimming took off 4 bases at V and 5 bases at J, with 15 bases between the two ends.

The V call is TRBV18, the J call TRBJ2-5; TRBD1 matches at 8 bases. CDR3 length: 14 amino acids. The trim removed 4 bases at V and 3 bases at J, leaving 4 bases unmatched. Germline V lookup: CDR1 KGHSH, CDR2 LQKENI. In nucleotides, the CDR3 is TGTGCCAGCTCACGACCGACAGGGGAAGAGACCCAGTACTTC. This sequence encodes CASSRPTGEETQYF. Complete variable domain (other parts from reference TRBV18 and TRBJ2-5): NAGVMQNPRHLVRRRGQEARLRCSPMKGHSHVYWYRQLPEEGLKFMVYLQKENIIDESGMPKERFSAEFPKEGPSILRIQQVVRGDSAAYFCASSRPTGEETQYFGPGTRLLVL.

The chain links TRBV2 to TRBJ2-4, with 9 bases fitting TRBD1. Germline CDR1 SNHLY, CDR2 FYNNEI. The V segment lost 6 bases and the J segment 1 base; nucleotides outside the gene matches: 4. CDR3 length equals 15 residues. CDR3 amino acids: CASRGQGLAKNIQYF. CDR3 sequence (DNA): TGTGCCAGCAGGGGACAGGGTCTGGCCAAAAACATTCAGTACTTC.

This chain links TRBV5-6 with TRBJ1-1; unclear D gene. The germline gives CDR1 SGHDT, CDR2 YYEEEE. This CDR3 comprises 11 residues. V was trimmed by 0 bases and J by 11 bases, leaving 8 bases between them. The CDR3 DNA reads as TGTGCCAGCAGCTTGGGAGGAGGGGCTTTCTTT. Translated, it gives CASSLGGGAFF.

The chain combines TRBV27 with TRBJ1-2; TRBD1 matches 11 bases. J lost 0 bases, V lost 5 bases, and 11 bases had no gene match. This CDR3 is built from 18 residues. Germline lookup yields CDR1 MNHEY and CDR2 SMNVEV (reference sequence). DNA of the CDR3: TGTGCCAGCAGTATGGACGGGGACAGGGGGGCAGCTAACTATGGCTACACCTTC. It codes for CASSMDGDRGAANYGYTF.

The J gene is TRBJ2-3, the V gene TRBV2, with a possible D match to TRBD1 (6 bases). The CDR3 is 15 residues long. Germline V gene sequence: CDR1 SNHLY, CDR2 FYNNEI. V was trimmed by 4 bases and J by 6 bases, leaving 17 bases between them. The CDR3 loop reads CASSGQGSPSDTQYF. Written as DNA, the CDR3 is TGTGCCAGCAGTGGTCAGGGGTCCCCATCCGATACGCAGTATTTT.